Listed here is a single T cell receptor beta chain. Its antigen remains unknown. CDR3 size: 16 residues. The ends lost 3 bases at V and 2 bases at J; junction bases unmatched: 3. From germline, CDR1 is MGHRA and CDR2 YSYEKL. Each CDR3 protein gets one entry after TCRdb re-called the reads with MiXCR. The repertoire consists of 900,000 to 950,000 distinct CDR3 sequences, with roughly 30% occurring once and the leading ten covering around an eighth. The data belong to a study of T cell repertoires in cytomegalovirus infection. Study-wide results and caveats: The ex vivo response was dominated by HLA-C-restricted CMV-specific TCR beta clonotypes.

This chain uses TRBV4-1 with TRBJ2-7, with TRBD2 matching over 14 bases. The sample was cultured CD8+ T cells from PBMCs, taken from culture after CMV antigen stimulation. This sequence was found in a human donor in good health (CMV status not recorded). Some clones in this sample may be carry-over from other donors' samples. CDR3 in DNA: TGCGCCAGCAGCCAGGTGACTAGCGGGGGGGCCTACGAGCAGTACTTC. It encodes CASSQVTSGGAYEQYF.